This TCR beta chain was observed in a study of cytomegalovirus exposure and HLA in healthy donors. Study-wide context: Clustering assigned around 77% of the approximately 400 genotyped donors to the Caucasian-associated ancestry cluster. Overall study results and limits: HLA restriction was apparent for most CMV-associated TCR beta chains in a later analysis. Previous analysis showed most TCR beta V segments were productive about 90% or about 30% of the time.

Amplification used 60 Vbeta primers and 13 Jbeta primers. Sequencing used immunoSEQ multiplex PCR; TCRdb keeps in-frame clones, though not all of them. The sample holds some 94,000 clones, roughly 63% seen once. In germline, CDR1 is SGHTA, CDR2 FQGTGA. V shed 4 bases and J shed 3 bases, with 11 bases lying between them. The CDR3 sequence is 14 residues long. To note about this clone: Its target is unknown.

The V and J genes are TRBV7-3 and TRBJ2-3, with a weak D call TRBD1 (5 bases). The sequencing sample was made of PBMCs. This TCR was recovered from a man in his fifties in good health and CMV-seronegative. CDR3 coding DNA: TGTGCCAGCAGCTATCAGGGAAGGACAGATACGCAGTATTTT. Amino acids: CASSYQGRTDTQYF.